Each of the 15 T cell receptor beta chains below was sequenced from the same sample in a study of T cell repertoires in cytomegalovirus infection. TCRdb fed the reads into MiXCR, producing one record per CDR3 protein. The table lists fewer than 350,000 distinct CDR3 sequences, about 28% of them singletons. The antigens these receptors bind are not known. The material was cultured PBMCs, obtained from culture after CMV antigen stimulation. These receptors came from a human donor in good health (CMV status not recorded). Some clones in this sample may be carry-over from other donors' samples.

This rearrangement joins TRBV19 to TRBJ1-2; a possible D gene is TRBD1 (6 bases). The CDR3 consists of 13 residues. CDR1 and CDR2 from the germline V gene are LNHDA and SQIVND (reference sequence). Trimming took off 6 bases at V and 8 bases at J, with 16 bases between the two ends. The CDR3 coding sequence is TGTGCCAGTAGGACTGAACAGGGAGGAGGCTACACCTTC. It codes for CASRTEQGGGYTF.

CDR3 DNA: TGCGCCAGCAGCCGGTCAGGGAGCTCCTATAATTCACCCCTCCACTTT. It specifies CASSRSGSSYNSPLHF. The chain joins TRBV4-1 to TRBJ1-6; D perhaps matches TRBD1 (5 bases). CDR1 is MGHRA, CDR2 YSYEKL, per germline. The CDR3 consists of 16 residues. Trimming took 4 bases from V and 0 from J, leaving 10 bases between them.

In its sample, this clonotype was seen a few times. This chain joins TRBV3-1 and TRBJ2-4, with 7 bases lining up with TRBD2. Unmatched junction bases numbered 6, after V lost 1 base and J lost 0 bases. Germline lookup yields CDR1 LGHDT and CDR2 YNNKEL (reference sequence). This CDR3 is built from 17 residues. CDR3 amino acids: CASSQVGGSLAKNIQYF. The CDR3 nucleotides are TGTGCCAGCAGCCAAGTGGGGGGGAGTTTAGCCAAAAACATTCAGTACTTC.

The table lists this clonotype with many counts. This chain joins TRBV18 and TRBJ2-7, with a possible D match to TRBD1 (5 bases). V lost 2 bases, J lost 2 bases, and 13 bases lay in between. Germline V CDR1 and CDR2: KGHSH, LQKENI. The CDR3 runs to 15 residues. CDR3 sequence: CASSPYDRNTYEQYF. For the CDR3, the DNA is TGTGCCAGCTCACCATACGACAGAAATACCTACGAGCAGTACTTC.

In this sample, this clonotype turned up a few times. The rearrangement uses TRBV4-1 and TRBJ2-1; no definite D call. The CDR3 totals 15 residues. CDR1 MGHRA and CDR2 YSYEKL come from the germline V gene. The V gene lost 0 bases and the J gene lost 10 bases, with 16 bases spanning the gap. Written as DNA, the CDR3 is TGCGCCAGCAGCCAAGATCAAGGCTTCCCCATAGAGCAGTTCTTC. Protein product: CASSQDQGFPIEQFF.

This clonotype was seen only a few times. The chain employs TRBV5-6 and TRBJ1-2, with a possible D match to TRBD1 (5 bases). V shed 4 bases and J shed 0 bases, with 13 bases lying between them. From germline, CDR1 is SGHDT and CDR2 YYEEEE. This CDR3 is built from 15 residues. Written as DNA, the CDR3 is TGTGCCAGCAGCGTAGGGACGGATCCTAACTATGGCTACACCTTC. This encodes CASSVGTDPNYGYTF. Complete variable domain (other parts from reference TRBV5-6 and TRBJ1-2): DAGVTQSPTHLIKTRGQQVTLRCSPKSGHDTVSWYQQALGQGPQFIFQYYEEEERQRGNFPDRFSGHQFPNYSSELNVNALLLGDSALYLCASSVGTDPNYGYTFGSGTRLTVV.

The chain uses TRBV6-1 and TRBJ2-7; a weak D match, TRBD2 (5 bases). CDR3 length: 14 residues. Germline CDR1 reads MNHNS; CDR2 reads SASEGT. Trimming took off 4 bases at V and 6 bases at J, with 16 bases between the two ends. In DNA, the CDR3 is TGTGCCAGCAGTGGCGACCCAAGCGGCTCCGAGCAGTACTTC. This encodes CASSGDPSGSEQYF.

The chain links TRBV7-9 to TRBJ2-3; D gene unclear. V lost 8 bases and J lost 0, with 12 bases in between. CDR3 length equals 14 residues. The germline gives CDR1 SEHNR, CDR2 FQNEAQ (reference sequence). The CDR3 loop reads CASRVAESTDTQYF. In nucleotides, the CDR3 is TGTGCCAGCCGGGTGGCGGAAAGCACAGATACGCAGTATTTT.

The V call is TRBV5-1, the J call TRBJ2-5; TRBD1 aligns across 7 bases. The V and J ends lost 3 bases and 4 bases, in that order; junction bases with no gene match: 6. The CDR3 has 14 amino acids. Germline CDR1 is SGHRS and CDR2 is YFSETQ. CDR3 DNA sequence: TGCGCCAGCAGCTCGACAGGGCAAAGAGAGACCCAGTACTTC. This sequence encodes CASSSTGQRETQYF.

CDR3 region: CASSPWTSADEQYF. CDR3 DNA sequence: TGTGCCAGCAGCCCGTGGACTAGCGCTGACGAGCAGTACTTC. V is TRBV7-4 and J is TRBJ2-7, with 9 bases aligning to TRBD2. Unmatched junction bases numbered 7, after V lost 5 bases and J lost 5 bases. CDR1 and CDR2 from the germline V gene are SGHVT and SQSDAQ. The CDR3 covers 14 residues.

There are a few counts of this clonotype. The chain combines TRBV7-2 with TRBJ1-4, with 7 bases that match TRBD1. The CDR3 extends over 16 amino acids. Germline V lookup: CDR1 SGHTA, CDR2 FQGNSA. Unmatched junction bases numbered 6, after V lost 5 bases and J lost 0 bases. For the CDR3, the DNA is TGTGCCAGCAGCCGGGACAGATCGGCAACTAATGAAAAACTGTTTTTT. This encodes CASSRDRSATNEKLFF.

This clonotype was counted between two and nine times. The V and J genes are TRBV20-1 and TRBJ2-7; TRBD1 or TRBD2 may be the D gene (6 bases each). Trimming pared 5 bases from V and 2 bases from J, leaving 10 bases between. Germline lookup yields CDR1 DFQATT and CDR2 SNEGSKA (reference sequence). CDR3 size: 12 residues. The CDR3 loop is CSAPRGPYEQYF. CDR3 sequence (DNA): TGCAGTGCTCCTCGGGGGCCCTACGAGCAGTACTTC.

This chain uses TRBV6-5 with TRBJ2-2; 7 bases map to TRBD2. This CDR3 is 17 amino acids long. CDR1 and CDR2 (germline): MNHEY, SVGAGI. V was clipped by 0 bases and J by 4 bases; unmatched bases: 8. The CDR3, as DNA: TGTGCCAGCAGTTACTCGATGGGGGGGTACGGCACCGGGGAGCTGTTTTTT. Translating it yields CASSYSMGGYGTGELFF.

The V gene is TRBV15, the J gene TRBJ1-4; D possibly corresponds to TRBD1 (5 bases). Germline CDR1 is LNHNV and CDR2 is YYDKDF (reference sequence). The CDR3 totals 17 residues. V was pared by 3 bases and J by 0 bases, with 14 bases between. CDR3 sequence: CATSSVAGIATNEKLFF. The DNA for the CDR3 is TGTGCCACCAGCAGTGTGGCAGGGATTGCAACTAATGAAAAACTGTTTTTT. The whole variable domain, filled in from reference TRBV15 and TRBJ1-4, reads DAMVIQNPRYQVTQFGKPVTLSCSQTLNHNVMYWYQQKSSQAPKLLFHYYDKDFNNEADTPDNFQSRRPNTSFCFLDIRSPGLGDTAMYLCATSSVAGIATNEKLFFGSGTQLSVL.

This clonotype has only a few counts. The CDR3 DNA sequence: TGTGCCAGCAGTTCCGGGACAGGCGAGAGGTACGAGCAGTACTTC. Amino acid sequence: CASSSGTGERYEQYF. V is TRBV7-9 and J is TRBJ2-7, with 8 bases identical to TRBD1. CDR1 and CDR2 (germline): SEHNR, FQNEAQ (reference sequence). The CDR3 runs 15 residues. The J segment lost 4 bases and the V segment lost 6 bases, leaving 11 bases of the junction unmatched.